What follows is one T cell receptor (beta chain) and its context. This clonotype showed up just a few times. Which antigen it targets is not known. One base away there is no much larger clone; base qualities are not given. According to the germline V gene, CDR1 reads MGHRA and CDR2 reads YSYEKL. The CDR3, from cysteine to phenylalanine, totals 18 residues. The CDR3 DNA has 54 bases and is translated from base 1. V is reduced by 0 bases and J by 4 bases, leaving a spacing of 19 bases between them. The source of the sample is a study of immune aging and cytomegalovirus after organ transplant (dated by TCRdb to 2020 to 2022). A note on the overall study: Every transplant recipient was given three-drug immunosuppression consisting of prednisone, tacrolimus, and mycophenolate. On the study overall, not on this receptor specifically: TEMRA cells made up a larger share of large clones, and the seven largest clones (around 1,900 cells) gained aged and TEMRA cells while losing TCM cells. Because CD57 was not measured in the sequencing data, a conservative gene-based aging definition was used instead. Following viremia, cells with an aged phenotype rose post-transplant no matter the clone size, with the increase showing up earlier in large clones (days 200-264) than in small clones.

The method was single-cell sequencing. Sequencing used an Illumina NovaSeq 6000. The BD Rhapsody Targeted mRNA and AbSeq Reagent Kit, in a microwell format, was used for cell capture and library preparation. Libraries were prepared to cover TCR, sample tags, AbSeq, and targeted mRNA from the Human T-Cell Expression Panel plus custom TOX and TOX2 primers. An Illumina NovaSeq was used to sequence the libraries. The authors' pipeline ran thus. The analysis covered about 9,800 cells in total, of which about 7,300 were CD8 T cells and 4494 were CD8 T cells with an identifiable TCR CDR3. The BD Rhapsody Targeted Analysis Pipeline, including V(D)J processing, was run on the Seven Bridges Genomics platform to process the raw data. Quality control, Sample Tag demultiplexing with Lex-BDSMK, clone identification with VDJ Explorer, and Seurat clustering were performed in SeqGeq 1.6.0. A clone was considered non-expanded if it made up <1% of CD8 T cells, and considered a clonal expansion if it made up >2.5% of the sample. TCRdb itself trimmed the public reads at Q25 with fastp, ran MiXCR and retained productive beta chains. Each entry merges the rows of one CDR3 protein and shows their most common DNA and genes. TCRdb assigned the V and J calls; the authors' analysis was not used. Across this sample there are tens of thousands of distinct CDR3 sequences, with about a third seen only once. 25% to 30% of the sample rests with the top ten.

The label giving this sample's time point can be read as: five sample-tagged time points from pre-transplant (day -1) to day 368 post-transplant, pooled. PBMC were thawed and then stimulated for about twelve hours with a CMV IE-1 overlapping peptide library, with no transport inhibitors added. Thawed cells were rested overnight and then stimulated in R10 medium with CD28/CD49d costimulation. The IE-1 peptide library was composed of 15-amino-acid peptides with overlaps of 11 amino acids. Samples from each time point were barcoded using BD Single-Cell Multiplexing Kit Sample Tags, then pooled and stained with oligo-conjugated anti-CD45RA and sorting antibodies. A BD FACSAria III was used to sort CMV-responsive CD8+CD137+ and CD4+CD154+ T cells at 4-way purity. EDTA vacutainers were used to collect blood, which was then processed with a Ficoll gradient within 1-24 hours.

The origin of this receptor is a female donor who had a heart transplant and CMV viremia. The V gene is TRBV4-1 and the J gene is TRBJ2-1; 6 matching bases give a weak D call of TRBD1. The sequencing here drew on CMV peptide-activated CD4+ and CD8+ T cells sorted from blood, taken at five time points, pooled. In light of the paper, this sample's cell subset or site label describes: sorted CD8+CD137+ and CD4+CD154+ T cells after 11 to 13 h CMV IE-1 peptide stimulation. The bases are TGCGCCAGCAGCCAAGATCTGGCTGGCAGGGGTGTATACAATGAGCAGTTCTTC. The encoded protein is CASSQDLAGRGVYNEQFF.